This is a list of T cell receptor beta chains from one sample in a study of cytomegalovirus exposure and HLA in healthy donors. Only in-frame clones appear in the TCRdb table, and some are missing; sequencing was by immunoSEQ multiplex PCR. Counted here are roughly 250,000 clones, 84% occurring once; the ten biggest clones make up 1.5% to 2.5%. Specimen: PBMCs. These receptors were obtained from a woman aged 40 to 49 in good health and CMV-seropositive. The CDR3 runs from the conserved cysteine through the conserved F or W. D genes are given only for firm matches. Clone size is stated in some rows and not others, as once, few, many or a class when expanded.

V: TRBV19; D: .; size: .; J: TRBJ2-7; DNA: TGTGCCAGTACCCCCGGGGACTTGAGCTCCTACGAGCAGTACTTC; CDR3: CASTPGDLSSYEQYF
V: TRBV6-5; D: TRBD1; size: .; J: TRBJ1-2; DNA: TGTGCCAGCAGTTACTTCGACAGGGACTATGGCTACACCTTC; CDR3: CASSYFDRDYGYTF
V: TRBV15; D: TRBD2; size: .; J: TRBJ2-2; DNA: TGTGCCACCAGCAGAGACCCTAGCGGGAGGAACACCGGGGAGCTGTTTTTT; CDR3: CATSRDPSGRNTGELFF
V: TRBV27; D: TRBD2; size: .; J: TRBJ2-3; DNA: TGTGCCAGCAGTCCGAGACTAGCGGGAGGGCCGCGGGGCGGAGATACGCAGTATTTT; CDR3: CASSPRLAGGPRGGDTQYF
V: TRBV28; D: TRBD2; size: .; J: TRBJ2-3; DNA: TGTGCCAGCAGTAAGACTAGCGGGAGTACAGATACGCAGTATTTT; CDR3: CASSKTSGSTDTQYF
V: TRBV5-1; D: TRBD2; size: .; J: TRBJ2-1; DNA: TGCGCCAGCAGCTTGCGGGGTAGCGGGATGCATGAGCAGTTCTTC; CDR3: CASSLRGSGMHEQFF
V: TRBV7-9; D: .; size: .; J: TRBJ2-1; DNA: TGTGCCAGCAGACTAGTGGGGGCCGGCTCCTACAATGAGCAGTTCTTC; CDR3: CASRLVGAGSYNEQFF
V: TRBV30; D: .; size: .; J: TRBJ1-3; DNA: TGTGCCTGGGGGAAGCAGGGCTCTGGAAACACCATATATTTT; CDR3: CAWGKQGSGNTIYF
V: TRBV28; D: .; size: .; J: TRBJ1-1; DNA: TGTGCCAGCAGTTTATTGGGGGCAAACACTGAAGCTTTCTTT; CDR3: CASSLLGANTEAFF
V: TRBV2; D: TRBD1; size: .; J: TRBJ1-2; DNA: TGTGCCAGCAGGGCAGGGGGCGGTGGCTACACCTTC; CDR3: CASRAGGGGYTF
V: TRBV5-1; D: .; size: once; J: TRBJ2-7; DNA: TGCGCCAGCAGCTTCGGGATAGTACGGGAGCAGTACTTC; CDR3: CASSFGIVREQYF
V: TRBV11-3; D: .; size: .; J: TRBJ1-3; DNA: TGTGCCAGCACCCCACGACCGACAGGCTCTGGAAACACCATATATTTT; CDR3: CASTPRPTGSGNTIYF
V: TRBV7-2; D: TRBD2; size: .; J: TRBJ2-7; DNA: TGTGCCAGCAGCTTGGGAGGGGAGCCCTACGAGCAGTACTTC; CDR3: CASSLGGEPYEQYF
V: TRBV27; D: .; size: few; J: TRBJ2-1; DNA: TGTGCCAGCAGTTCGGCTAGCCTCCATGAGCAGTTCTTC; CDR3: CASSSASLHEQFF
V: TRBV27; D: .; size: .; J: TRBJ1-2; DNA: TGTGCCAGCAGTTTGACTTACGGGACAAACTATGGCTACACCTTC; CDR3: CASSLTYGTNYGYTF
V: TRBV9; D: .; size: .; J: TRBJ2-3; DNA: TGTGCCAGCAGCCGGAATCCTAAGGGGGATACGCAGTATTTT; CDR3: CASSRNPKGDTQYF
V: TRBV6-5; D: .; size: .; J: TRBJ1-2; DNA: TGTGCCAGCGGGGGGGGAGCTAACTATGGCTACACCTTC; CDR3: CASGGGANYGYTF
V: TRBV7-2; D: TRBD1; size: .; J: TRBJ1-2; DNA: TGTGCCAGCAGCTCCGGACAGGGCTTCTATGGCTACACCTTC; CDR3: CASSSGQGFYGYTF